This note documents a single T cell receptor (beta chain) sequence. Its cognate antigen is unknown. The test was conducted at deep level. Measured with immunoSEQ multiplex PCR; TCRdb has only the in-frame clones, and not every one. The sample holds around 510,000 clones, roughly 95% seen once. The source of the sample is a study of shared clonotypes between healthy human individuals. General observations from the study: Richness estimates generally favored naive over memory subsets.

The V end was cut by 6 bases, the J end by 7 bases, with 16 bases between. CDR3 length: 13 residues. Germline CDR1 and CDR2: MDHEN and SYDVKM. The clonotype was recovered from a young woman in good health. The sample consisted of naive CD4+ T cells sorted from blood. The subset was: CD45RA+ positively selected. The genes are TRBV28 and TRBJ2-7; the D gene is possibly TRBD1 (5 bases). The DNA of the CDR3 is TGTGCCAGCAGCCCCGGACATTTTGGGGAGCAGTACTTC. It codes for CASSPGHFGEQYF.